This TCR beta chain is drawn from a study of cytomegalovirus exposure and HLA in healthy donors (dated by TCRdb to about 2017). About the study as a whole: An earlier analysis of 550 to 700 of the donors reported 250 to 350 Gb of sequence data and more than 90 million unique TCR beta sequences from about 200 million T cells. All discovery cohort repertoires had been generated using a single sequencing platform. Among roughly 400 genotyped donors of the cohort, an average of roughly 240,000 unique TCR beta nucleotide sequences were sequenced per donor, 15% to 20% of them non-productive. Donor age, sex, ethnicity and CMV serostatus were compiled alongside the repertoire data. An earlier analysis of around 540 of the donors applied high-throughput TCR beta sequencing to assess whether each TCR beta V gene segment acted as functional or pseudogenic. Both class I and class II loci were covered by HLA typing, at four-digit resolution. The study used immunosequencing to profile the T cell repertoires of 670 or so subjects and linked those repertoires to cytomegalovirus serostatus. An early release that covered about 600 HLA-typed donors contained approximately 300 gigabases of sequencing data and around 85 million unique TCR sequences. Besides the first cohort of roughly 660 subjects, a separate validation cohort made up of roughly 120 different subjects was used. To study patterns of TCR occurrence, a later analysis re-analyzed previously published TCR beta repertoires from several hundred donors and added high-resolution HLA genotyping. Of the 300 to 450 genotyped donors, approximately 83% fell in the genetic ancestry cluster associated with self-reported Caucasian donors. The study combined high-throughput TCR immunosequencing, statistical association of individual TCRs with disease status, and machine learning to predict cytomegalovirus infection status. Typing coverage differed by locus: A, B, C, DRB1 and DQB1 were typed in about 620-640 donors, DQA1 in 522, DPA1 in some 610, and DPB1 in approximately 450. Because of strong linkage in the cohort, five DR-DQ haplotypes were treated as single units for association and clustering. The later analysis used no new phenotypic data to find candidate immune exposures, relying instead on TCR beta sequences and their occurrence across donors. The aim of the study was to test whether cataloging public T cell receptors could identify signatures of past pathogen exposure. Genome-wide SNP genotypes for about 55% of the 666 donors were used in a later genetic analysis, which treated that subset as a discovery cohort.

Library preparation employed the immunoSEQ multiplex PCR assay. For the multiplex PCR, a mixture combining 60 forward primers for TCR Vbeta segments and 13 reverse primers for TCR Jbeta segments was used. The CDR3 region of rearranged TCR beta genes was amplified from genomic DNA by a multiplex PCR assay. Amplified TCR beta libraries were sequenced as 87-base-pair reads on the Illumina HiSeq System. The original methods were these. Across the 600 to 700 repertoires, a later analysis counted approximately 75 million unique TCR beta chains, approximately 10 million of which were shared by at least two donors. To remove PCR and sequencing errors, raw reads were error-corrected and collapsed into unique sequences using a nearest-neighbor algorithm that merged closely related sequences. To assign V, D and J gene segments, CDR3 sequences were aligned to IMGT reference sequences. For a sequence to be retained, a match of at least six nucleotides was required to both a V gene segment and a J gene segment. Rearrangements were called productive when the CDR3 lacked stop codons and stayed in frame with V and J; all others were non-productive. CDR3 was defined according to IMGT convention as the region running from the second conserved V-encoded cysteine to the conserved J-encoded phenylalanine. The earlier analysis of about 590 of the donors excluded sequences that lacked an unambiguous match to a single V gene segment. In an earlier analysis of some 590 of the donors, a V segment was called functional when productive rearrangements were above 56.7%, and segregating when the standard deviation between donors exceeded 5%. A statistical classification framework was built for diagnosing cytomegalovirus status from the catalog of TCR beta chain sequences. In a later analysis, TCR nucleotide sequences were compared against IMGT/GENE-DB human TR gene sequences so that V and J genes could be assigned. A later analysis assigned CDR3 sequences and most-parsimonious VDJ recombination scenarios with the TCRdist pipeline. In a later analysis, each TCR beta chain was defined by its CDR3 amino acid sequence together with its V-gene family, and reads without a unique V-gene family were excluded. In a later analysis, approximately 590 highly shared, low-generation-probability nucleotide sequences were removed to address suspected cross-contamination and a sequencing artifact. In a later analysis, a clonal expansion index for each public chain was calculated from normalized within-repertoire ranks of inferred template counts. A later analysis computed generation probabilities with a VDJ recombination model fitted to out-of-frame rearrangements, and checked the results against IGoR. A later analysis scored TCR-TCR, TCR-HLA and TCR-CMV co-occurrence with hypergeometric tests, applying a repertoire-size bias correction to TCR pairs. In a later analysis, false discovery rates were estimated by permuting HLA or CMV assignments 20 times. In a later analysis, co-occurring TCRs were grouped with DBSCAN, and TCRdist sequence similarity was added when clustering was performed within HLA-allele-positive subsets. Repertoires with fewer than 30,000 or more than 120,000 public chains were left out of co-occurrence clustering, as were five repertoires with anomalous nucleotide sharing. TCRdb holds this immuneACCESS table with in-frame rearrangements only. Some clones are missing; in checked studies, unresolved V genes explain under half, and the rest has no known cause. The V and J calls and clone size were taken over from that table, and D and trimming were inferred from the DNA. Here the sample has about 130,000 clones; roughly 82% occur a single time. The top ten clones comprise roughly 3.9% of the sample.

The paper as a whole reports these results and caveats: The earlier analysis of 587 of the donors excluded seventeen rarely observed V segments, including chromosome 9 orphons, because counts were too low. Immune exposure information for the cohort was limited to CMV serostatus. The authors suggested that the approach could potentially be generalized to other disease states and immunological phenotypes. A later genetic analysis associated a missense DCLRE1C variant with V-gene and J-gene trimming of TCR beta chains, and an independent cohort replicated the association. According to a later analysis, most CMV-associated TCR beta chains appeared to be HLA-restricted, and the HLA associations seemed to be driven largely by CMV exposure. HLA typing was unavailable for some donors at each locus, so association tests used only the typed subset. Compared with the approximately 720-donor mean, donors in an Asian-associated ancestry cluster had fewer N-insertions in productive TCRs, according to a later genetic analysis. Some IMGT-functional V segments, including TRBV6-2 and TRBV6-3, could not be told apart with the 87-base-pair reads, so those segments were excluded. Linkage disequilibrium might explain the correlated functional status among segregating V segments, but an unknown experimental factor could not be ruled out. A further reported finding was that TCR beta sequences accurately predicted the HLA-A and HLA-B alleles for most subjects in the first cohort. In vitro tests confirmed that three of the cytomegalovirus-associated TCR beta chains recognize cytomegalovirus antigens. The study listed 164 TCR beta chains as associated with cytomegalovirus. A later analysis reported that several top co-occurrence clusters appeared linked to parvovirus B19, influenza, CMV and Epstein-Barr virus. In both the original and validation cohorts, the classifier was reported to diagnose cytomegalovirus status with high specificity and sensitivity. In this cohort, only TCR beta chains were sequenced, and detectable features were limited by the absence of alpha or paired-chain data. In a later analysis, HLA-associated TCR beta chains were found to be more clonally expanded and to have lower generation probabilities than equally common non-associated chains. In an earlier analysis of 587 of the donors, most TCR beta V segments appeared in productive rearrangements about 87% or about 30% of the time, broadly matching IMGT annotations. At a false discovery rate of 0.05, a later analysis linked 15,000 to 20,000 TCR beta sequences to specific HLA alleles. Most TCR sequences were seen in very few donors, while some public TCRs were found in many individuals. Sequencing depth was assumed to be roughly uniform across donors in the presence/absence analyses, though that assumption may not hold. A cluster of highly shared sequence variants was judged likely to represent a technical artifact of the sequencing pipeline. According to a later analysis, TCR association rates differed among HLA loci, with DRB1 alleles showing the most associated TCRs and HLA-C alleles showing the fewest. When HLA alleles, especially DR and DQ, strongly co-occurred, TCR associations were difficult to assign to individual alleles.

Comment on this clone: Its antigen is not yet known. No quality values exist for individual bases; no much larger clone is one base distant. The same CDR3 arises from other DNA sequences in this sample as well.

In total, approximately 610 healthy bone marrow donors made up the cohort. Cohort members were all nominally healthy when sampled, although unrecorded immune exposures were likely present. The donor was CMV seropositive and belonged to the group of more than 250 seropositive cohort members. Each donor provided a peripheral blood sample, and peripheral blood mononuclear cells were used for TCR beta sequencing. Genomic DNA was extracted from the blood cell samples with the Qiagen DNeasy Blood Extraction Kit. The germline V gene sets CDR1 to SQVTM and CDR2 to ANQGSEA. Cut back by 7 bases and 2 bases, the V and J ends lie 6 bases apart. From the cysteine up to the phenylalanine, the CDR3 has a length of 12 residues. Solely the CDR3 DNA is kept, with 36 bases framed from the first base.

This receptor was taken from a male donor in good health and CMV-seropositive. Material for sequencing was PBMCs. The sequence joins TRBV29-1 to TRBJ2-6; confidence is insufficient to name the D gene. The CDR3 reads CSGDTGANVLTF. DNA sequence: TGCAGCGGCGACACTGGGGCCAACGTCCTGACTTTC.